This T cell receptor beta chain was sequenced during a study of tumor and adjacent non-tumor tissue in lung cancer. Turning to the study itself: About 4.17 million productive TCRbeta reads were obtained per sample on average. The study, taken as a whole, reports: Tumor TCR diversity, when higher, was linked to shorter survival.

A note on this clonotype: Its antigen is unidentified. Germline and junction disagree at one end, which may indicate a read error.

This sample's RNA came from whole unsorted tissue. TCRbeta libraries were built with three rounds of nested PCR, modified from ARM-PCR. TCRdb re-called the multiplex PCR reads with MiXCR, one entry per CDR3 protein. The sample shows about 93,000 distinct CDR3 sequences, less than 75% of them seen only once. The length of the CDR3 is 18 residues. From germline, CDR1 is MGHRA and CDR2 YSYEKL. This sequence was found in a man aged 55 to 69 with non-small cell lung cancer. Material: lung tumor tissue. The J gene is TRBJ2-6, the V gene TRBV4-1; 9 bases agree with TRBD2. CDR3: CAISQEAAGGPGANVLTF. The DNA of the CDR3 is TGCGCCATCAGCCAAGAAGCAGCGGGAGGCCCTGGGGCCAATGTCCTGACTTTC.